This passage covers 20 T cell receptor beta chains from one sample sequenced in a study of blood T cell repertoires in COVID-19. The repertoire was sequenced with immunoSEQ multiplex PCR; TCRdb's copy has only in-frame clones and lacks some. The data show 85,000 to 95,000 clones, 88% seen once. Material for sequencing was peripheral blood. The receptors stem from a man between 60 and 75 years old with acute or convalescent COVID-19.

The chain carries TRBV29-1 and TRBJ1-1; 7 nucleotides line up with TRBD1. J lost 6 bases, V lost 0 bases, and 10 bases had no gene match. Germline CDR1 reads SQVTM; CDR2 reads ANQGSEA. This CDR3 is 15 amino acids long. The chain's CDR3 is CSVEDPKGARSEAFF. CDR3 nucleotides: TGCAGCGTTGAAGATCCCAAGGGGGCGCGGTCTGAAGCTTTCTTT.

This clone showed up just once. The chain employs TRBV6-5 and TRBJ1-1; TRBD1 matches at 8 bases. V lost 7 bases, J lost 5 bases, and 9 bases stayed unmatched. The length of the CDR3 is 14 residues. The germline V gene has CDR1 MNHEY and CDR2 SVGAGI. DNA for the CDR3: TGTGCCAGCATCGGACAGGGAAAAGGGACTGAAGCTTTCTTT. Translated, it gives CASIGQGKGTEAFF.

The J gene is TRBJ2-3, the V gene TRBV29-1; 10 bases match TRBD2. V lost 5 bases and J lost 2; bases outside the gene matches: 4. Per the germline V gene, CDR1 is SQVTM and CDR2 is ANQGSEA. This CDR3 comprises 14 residues. For the CDR3, the DNA is TGCAGCGTTCAACTAGCGGGAACCACAGATACGCAGTATTTT. Translated: CSVQLAGTTDTQYF.

CDR3 amino acids: CASSFGVHPYEQYF. Here the CDR3 DNA reads TGTGCCAGCAGTTTCGGGGTTCACCCCTACGAGCAGTACTTC. The chain has TRBV27 and TRBJ2-7; TRBD2 is a possible D gene (5 bases). Per germline, CDR1 MNHEY and CDR2 SMNVEV (reference sequence). V was pared by 3 bases and J by 2 bases, with 11 bases between. CDR3 length: 14 amino acids.

This clone was detected once. Here the CDR3 DNA reads TGTGCCAGCAGCCTAACCCACAATGAGCAGTTCTTC. Translation gives CASSLTHNEQFF. The V and J genes are TRBV11-2 and TRBJ2-1; no reliable D call. V was shortened by 5 bases and J by 5 bases, with 7 bases between the two germline ends. The CDR3 consists of 12 residues. The V gene's germline CDR1 is SGHAT and CDR2 FQNNGV. Together with reference TRBV11-2 and TRBJ2-1, the CDR3 gives the full variable domain: EAGVAQSPRYKIIEKRQSVAFWCNPISGHATLYWYQQILGQGPKLLIQFQNNGVVDDSQLPKDRFSAERLKGVDSTLKIQPAKLEDSAVYLCASSLTHNEQFFGPGTRLTVL.

The chain joins TRBV7-9 to TRBJ1-1, with D possibly being TRBD1 (6 bases). The V end lost 3 bases, the J end lost 3 bases, and 14 bases lay between the germline ends. This CDR3 comprises 15 residues. The germline V gene encodes CDR1 SEHNR and CDR2 FQNEAQ (reference sequence). The CDR3 sequence: CASSFDRPKDTEAFF. The CDR3 DNA reads TGTGCCAGCAGCTTCGACAGGCCAAAGGACACTGAAGCTTTCTTT.

This chain joins TRBV4-1 and TRBJ1-2, with TRBD1 as a possible D gene (5 bases). This CDR3 has 21 residues. Germline lookup yields CDR1 MGHRA and CDR2 YSYEKL. V was clipped by 1 base and J by 8 bases, with 35 bases between them. The CDR3 DNA follows: TGCGCCAGCAGCCAAGCTCGTTCACTCAGGGTAGGAGTATCCCGCACCAACGGCTACACCTTC. It codes for CASSQARSLRVGVSRTNGYTF.

This chain links TRBV7-3 with TRBJ1-5, with D maybe TRBD1 (5 bases). V lost 2 bases and J 6 bases, leaving 8 bases between the germline ends. The CDR3 has 13 amino acids. Germline V gene sequence: CDR1 SGHTA, CDR2 FQGTGA. CDR3 protein: CASSLGGTQPQHF. The CDR3 DNA is TGTGCCAGCAGCTTAGGGGGGACTCAGCCCCAGCATTTT.

The chain carries TRBV30 and TRBJ2-2; TRBD2 matches 9 bases. The trim removed 0 bases at V and 3 bases at J, leaving 5 bases unmatched. The CDR3 runs to 16 residues. The germline V gene encodes CDR1 GTSNPN and CDR2 SVGIG (reference sequence). The CDR3 nucleotides read TGTGCCTGGAGTGTATGGCGGGGGGGTCACACCGGGGAGCTGTTTTTT. It is translated as CAWSVWRGGHTGELFF.

The chain joins TRBV3-1 (or the pseudogene TRBV3-2) to TRBJ1-1; TRBD1 matches at 7 bases. V dropped 4 bases and J dropped 1; count of bases not matched to a gene: 3. Per the germline V gene, CDR1 is LGHDT and CDR2 is YNNKEL (reference sequence). There are 14 residues in the CDR3. CDR3 residues: CASSLDRWNTEAFF. CDR3 bases: TGTGCCAGCAGCCTGGACAGGTGGAACACTGAAGCTTTCTTT.

V gene TRBV5-1 combines with J gene TRBJ1-4; D gene uncertain. This CDR3 is 14 amino acids long. V lost 4 bases and J lost 8, with 15 bases in between. The germline V gene encodes CDR1 SGHRS and CDR2 YFSETQ. The CDR3 here is CASSPGPEEEKLFF. CDR3 bases: TGCGCCAGCAGCCCGGGCCCGGAGGAGGAAAAACTGTTTTTT.

The CDR3 DNA is TGTGCCAGCAGAGACCGGGCCTATAATTCACCCCTCCACTTT. Translating it yields CASRDRAYNSPLHF. The chain combines TRBV2 with TRBJ1-6; D unclear. This CDR3 has 14 amino acids. V lost 6 bases to trimming and J lost 2 bases, with 8 bases between them. Germline lookup yields CDR1 SNHLY and CDR2 FYNNEI. Combining the CDR3 with reference TRBV2 and TRBJ1-6 gives the whole variable domain EPEVTQTPSHQVTQMGQEVILRCVPISNHLYFYWYRQILGQKVEFLVSFYNNEISEKSEIFDDQFSVERPDGSNFTLKIRSTKLEDSAMYFCASRDRAYNSPLHFGNGTRLTVT.

The chain has TRBV5-1 and TRBJ2-1; the match to TRBD1 covers 7 bases. The CDR3 is made up of 15 amino acids. Germline trimming cut 0 bases from V and 8 bases from J; bases unmatched to any gene: 8. Germline-derived CDR1 and CDR2 are SGHRS and YFSETQ. DNA for the CDR3: TGCGCCAGCAGCTTGGGGCAGGGGGAGTACGATGAGCAGTTCTTC. It is translated as CASSLGQGEYDEQFF.

V usage is TRBV5-1 and J usage is TRBJ2-5, with 8 bases aligning to TRBD1. The CDR3 is made up of 14 amino acids. Trimming at V came to 6 bases and at J to 4 bases, leaving 8 bases not matched to a gene. Germline V gene sequence: CDR1 SGHRS, CDR2 YFSETQ. In nucleotides, the CDR3 is TGCGCCAGCAATACCCAGGGGGCTGGAGAGACCCAGTACTTC. It codes for CASNTQGAGETQYF.

The rearrangement uses TRBV25-1 and TRBJ1-2; TRBD1 matches at 10 bases. CDR1 is MGHDK and CDR2 is SYGVNS in the germline V gene. This CDR3 has 16 residues. V was clipped by 4 bases and J by 3 bases; unmatched bases: 8. CDR3 sequence reads: CASSGSGTGEHYGYTF. CDR3 in DNA: TGTGCCAGCAGTGGCTCCGGGACAGGGGAGCACTATGGCTACACCTTC.

This clone has just a few counts. J is TRBJ1-2 and V is TRBV27, with 7 bases fitting TRBD1. Germline values: CDR1 MNHEY, CDR2 SMNVEV (reference sequence). Trimming took 5 bases from V and 4 from J; bases not matched to a gene: 4. The length of the CDR3 is 13 residues. Here the CDR3 reads CASSRDRVYGYTF. CDR3 DNA: TGTGCCAGCAGTCGTGACAGGGTCTATGGCTACACCTTC.

The chain joins TRBV19 to TRBJ2-6; 11 positions match TRBD1. The CDR3 loop spans 17 amino acids. CDR1 LNHDA and CDR2 SQIVND come from the germline V gene (reference sequence). The junction had 4 bases not matched to a gene; V was cut back by 6 bases and J by 0 bases. The CDR3: CASRTGTGGSGANVLTF. CDR3 coding DNA: TGTGCCAGTAGAACGGGGACAGGGGGCTCTGGGGCCAACGTCCTGACTTTC. The complete variable domain, with remaining parts taken from reference TRBV19 and TRBJ2-6, reads DGGITQSPKYLFRKEGQNVTLSCEQNLNHDAMYWYRQDPGQGLRLIYYSQIVNDFQKGDIAEGYSVSREKKESFPLTVTSAQKNPTAFYLCASRTGTGGSGANVLTFGAGSRLTVL.

The rearrangement links TRBV5-1 to TRBJ2-5; maybe TRBD1 (6 bases). This CDR3 spans 17 amino acids. Germline assignment: CDR1 SGHRS and CDR2 YFSETQ. The V and J ends lost 0 bases and 0 bases respectively, with 15 bases between them. CDR3 coding DNA: TGCGCCAGCAGCTTGGGACCCGCGCAGGGGAACCAAGAGACCCAGTACTTC. Its translation is CASSLGPAQGNQETQYF.

V gene TRBV19 combines with J gene TRBJ1-5, with TRBD1 identical over 10 bases. Germline loops: CDR1 LNHDA, CDR2 SQIVND (reference sequence). CDR3 length: 15 amino acids. With V trimmed by 7 bases and J by 6 bases, 9 bases remained unmatched. In nucleotides, the CDR3 is TGTGCCAGTACCCCAGGGACAGGGGTCGGTCAGCCCCAGCATTTT. Its translation is CASTPGTGVGQPQHF.

In DNA, the CDR3 is TGTGCCAGCAGCTCTCTCGGACAGTCTTTCGCGAACACCGGGGAGCTGTTTTTT. This translates into CASSSLGQSFANTGELFF. The chain recombines TRBV11-2 with TRBJ2-2, with D perhaps matching TRBD1 (6 bases). In germline, CDR1 is SGHAT, CDR2 FQNNGV. The V and J ends lost 4 bases and 0 bases respectively, with 18 bases between them. The CDR3 is made up of 18 amino acids.